The 25 T cell receptor beta chains below come from one sample, sequenced in a study of Ad26.COV2.S vaccination and SARS-CoV-2 variants. Profiling relied on immunoSEQ multiplex PCR, and the TCRdb table lists in-frame clones only, not all of them. The table shows 350,000 to 500,000 clones, with approximately 92% occurring only once. As to treatment: about 20 received Ad26.COV2.S at low or high dose, single or two shots; about 5 received placebo; per-sample allocation not given. Samples were taken on day 63 after the first vaccine or placebo injection. The starting material was peripheral blood, obtained in a trial of Ad26.COV2.S vaccine versus placebo. These receptors came from a person between 18 and 60 years old who received the Ad26.COV2.S COVID-19 vaccine or a placebo.

The gene calls are TRBV2 and TRBJ1-5; D perhaps matches TRBD1 (6 bases). This CDR3 has 16 amino acids. Deletions cut 6 bases from V and 7 bases from J, with 22 bases between. The V gene's germline CDR1 is SNHLY and CDR2 FYNNEI. The CDR3 sequence is CASSSTGGLGEQPQHF. In DNA, the CDR3 is TGTGCCAGCAGCAGCACCGGGGGCCTTGGGGAACAGCCCCAGCATTTT. The variable domain in full, completed from reference TRBV2 and TRBJ1-5, reads EPEVTQTPSHQVTQMGQEVILRCVPISNHLYFYWYRQILGQKVEFLVSFYNNEISEKSEIFDDQFSVERPDGSNFTLKIRSTKLEDSAMYFCASSSTGGLGEQPQHFGDGTRLSIL.

On this clone: One end of the junction is discordant with germline, which a read error may explain. The rearrangement links TRBV10-3 to TRBJ1-5; D perhaps matches TRBD1 (5 bases). This CDR3 is 13 amino acids long. CDR1 is ENHRY and CDR2 is SYGVKD in the germline V gene. As DNA, the CDR3 is TGTGCCATCAGGGGAGACAGCACTCAGCCCCAGCATTTT. It translates to CAIRGDSTQPQHF.

On this clone: The same CDR3 can be traced to other DNA sequences in this sample. The chain couples TRBV6-5 to TRBJ2-7, with 9 bases aligning to TRBD1. The CDR3 covers 14 residues. CDR1 is MNHEY and CDR2 is SVGAGI in the germline V gene. V lost 0 bases and J lost 4; bases outside the gene matches: 1. The CDR3 region is CASSYSDRGYEQYF. The CDR3 DNA follows: TGTGCCAGCAGTTACTCGGACAGGGGATACGAGCAGTACTTC.

This clone was seen a single time. The gene calls are TRBV29-1 and TRBJ1-2; TRBD1 agrees at 7 bases. This CDR3 is built from 13 residues. In germline, CDR1 is SQVTM, CDR2 ANQGSEA. V shed 3 bases, J shed 10 bases, and the junction held 11 bases outside the gene matches. CDR3 region: CSVDPDHRGPYTF. The CDR3 nucleotides are TGCAGCGTTGATCCAGACCACAGGGGACCCTACACCTTC.

The rearrangement joins TRBV7-8 to TRBJ1-2; D is possibly TRBD1 (5 bases). V lost 5 bases to trimming and J lost 8 bases, with 21 bases between them. CDR3 length equals 15 residues. Germline V lookup: CDR1 SGHVS, CDR2 FQNEAQ. The CDR3, as DNA: TGTGCCAGCAGCCCTAGCCGGGACCCACGGCGGGGCTACACCTTC. This gives the protein CASSPSRDPRRGYTF.

The genes are TRBV29-1 and TRBJ2-1; 7 bases agree with TRBD1. Germline trimming cut 3 bases from V and 8 bases from J; bases unmatched to any gene: 10. This CDR3 is built from 14 residues. Germline V gene data show CDR1 as SQVTM and CDR2 as ANQGSEA. The CDR3 sequence: CSVDEKGAFYEQFF. The CDR3 DNA reads as TGCAGCGTTGATGAAAAGGGGGCTTTCTATGAGCAGTTCTTC.

This clone occurred once. The V call is TRBV7-2, the J call TRBJ2-4; weak D call: TRBD1 (8 bases). CDR3 size: 16 residues. V lost 6 bases and J lost 0, with 15 bases in between. Per germline, CDR1 SGHTA and CDR2 FQGNSA. CDR3 in amino acids: CASRDTGGVAKNIQYF. The DNA for the CDR3 is TGTGCCAGCAGAGACACAGGGGGGGTAGCCAAAAACATTCAGTACTTC.

This clone was recorded only once. This chain joins TRBV28 and TRBJ1-2; no reliable D call. Germline V CDR1 and CDR2: MDHEN, SYDVKM. The CDR3 has 11 residues. V dropped 5 bases and J dropped 2 bases, with 3 bases sitting between them. CDR3 region: CASSPNYGYTF. The CDR3 DNA follows: TGTGCCAGCAGTCCGAACTATGGCTACACCTTC.

The rearrangement links TRBV6-2 or TRBV6-3 to TRBJ1-4; 9 nucleotides match TRBD1. J was trimmed by 8 bases and V by 5 bases; bases with no gene match: 6. Germline assignment: CDR1 MNHEY and CDR2 SVGEGT. The CDR3 is 14 residues long. The CDR3, as DNA: TGTGCCAGCAGTGAGACAGGGGGATACGAAAAACTGTTTTTT. It codes for CASSETGGYEKLFF.

The sample holds one count of this clone. This chain joins TRBV5-1 and TRBJ2-1; no reliable D call. Germline CDR1 and CDR2: SGHRS and YFSETQ. Trimming removed 0 bases from V and 7 bases from J, with 8 bases in between. CDR3 size: 13 residues. CDR3 in amino acids: CASSLGWPNEQFF. The CDR3 DNA sequence: TGCGCCAGCAGCTTGGGGTGGCCAAATGAGCAGTTCTTC.

The chain joins TRBV15 to TRBJ2-2; 7 bases match TRBD2. The CDR3 loop spans 18 amino acids. Germline CDR1 is LNHNV and CDR2 is YYDKDF (reference sequence). Losses at the gene ends were 4 bases for V and 6 bases for J; bases not matched to a gene: 17. The CDR3 DNA sequence: TGTGCCACCAGCACACACACTACCCGACTAGCAGGTGCCGGGGAGCTGTTTTTT. Its protein is CATSTHTTRLAGAGELFF.

The gene calls are TRBV25-1 and TRBJ1-6; D call uncertain. The CDR3 has 13 amino acids. In germline, CDR1 is MGHDK, CDR2 SYGVNS. V shed 8 bases and J shed 6 bases, with 11 bases lying between them. The CDR3 DNA reads as TGTGCCAGCTCATATGCCCGTAATTCACCCCTCCACTTT. This translates into CASSYARNSPLHF.

V gene TRBV5-1 combines with J gene TRBJ2-1; no clear D gene. The CDR3 consists of 16 residues. With 2 bases removed from V and 7 bases from J, the gap between germline ends came to 19 bases. The germline gives CDR1 SGHRS, CDR2 YFSETQ. The CDR3 reads CASSFEGAQASNEQFF. The CDR3 DNA reads TGCGCCAGCAGCTTTGAAGGCGCGCAGGCCTCAAATGAGCAGTTCTTC.

The chain recombines TRBV7-2 with TRBJ2-7, with a possible D match to TRBD2 (5 bases). The CDR3 covers 13 residues. V was pared by 3 bases and J by 3 bases, with 9 bases between. Germline V gives CDR1 SGHTA, CDR2 FQGNSA. CDR3 nucleotide sequence: TGTGCCAGCAGCTTTAACGGGATCTACGAGCAGTACTTC. Protein product: CASSFNGIYEQYF.

With respect to this clone: Other DNA sequences within the sample encode an identical CDR3. J is TRBJ1-5 and V is TRBV9; D unresolved. The germline gives CDR1 SGDLS, CDR2 YYNGEE. CDR3 length: 13 residues. Trimming stripped 7 bases from V and 0 bases from J, with 8 bases between. The CDR3 protein is CASSGDSNQPQHF. As DNA, the CDR3 is TGTGCCAGCTCCGGGGATAGCAATCAGCCCCAGCATTTT.

The chain combines TRBV7-8 with TRBJ2-7; D not certain. The CDR3 consists of 13 residues. CDR1 SGHVS and CDR2 FQNEAQ come from the germline V gene. V was shortened by 1 base and J by 6 bases, with 10 bases between the two germline ends. The CDR3 nucleotides are TGTGCCAGCAGCTTAGGGCAGGTTCGCGAGCAGTACTTC. Translation: CASSLGQVREQYF.

The chain employs TRBV6-6 and TRBJ2-7; TRBD1 agrees at 9 bases. Germline V gene lookup returns CDR1 MNHNY and CDR2 SVGAGI (reference sequence). The trim removed 6 bases at V and 3 bases at J, leaving 6 bases unmatched. There are 14 residues in the CDR3. CDR3 DNA: TGTGCCAGCAGCCCGGGACAGGGTAACTACGAGCAGTACTTC. Its protein product is CASSPGQGNYEQYF.

The chain links TRBV9 to TRBJ1-2; D gene unclear. Germline V CDR1 and CDR2: SGDLS, YYNGEE. V was cut by 3 bases and J by 3 bases, with 12 bases left in between. The CDR3 totals 14 residues. CDR3 bases: TGTGCCAGCAGCGAGAGGGAGTACGACTATGGCTACACCTTC. Its translation is CASSEREYDYGYTF.

The chain recombines TRBV4-3 with TRBJ2-3; D assignment may be TRBD1 or TRBD2 (5 bases each). The CDR3 totals 16 residues. Trimming pared 0 bases from V and 8 bases from J, leaving 18 bases between. The germline CDR1 and CDR2 sequences are LGHNA and YSLEER. CDR3 sequence reads: CASSQEGFGSGGTQYF. The CDR3 DNA sequence: TGCGCCAGCAGCCAAGAGGGGTTCGGTAGTGGGGGTACGCAGTATTTT.

The chain uses TRBV5-6 and TRBJ1-4; no firm D call. Germline V gene data show CDR1 as SGHDT and CDR2 as YYEEEE. V was clipped by 2 bases and J by 6 bases, with 11 bases between them. The CDR3 contains 14 residues. In nucleotides, the CDR3 is TGTGCCAGCAGCTTAGCGGGGTGGGATGAAAAACTGTTTTTT. It is translated as CASSLAGWDEKLFF.

This CDR3 reads CASRDFLGRHSGNTIYF. CDR3 nucleotides: TGTGCCAGCAGAGATTTCTTAGGGAGGCACTCTGGAAACACCATATATTTT. V is TRBV28 and J is TRBJ1-3; the D is unclear. Looked up from germline, CDR1 is MDHEN and CDR2 is SYDVKM. The ends were cut back, 6 bases at V and 0 bases at J, with 18 bases in the middle. The CDR3 is 17 amino acids.

This clone was picked up one time. The V call is TRBV2, the J call TRBJ2-5, with a weak D call TRBD2 (6 bases). Germline V gene lookup returns CDR1 SNHLY and CDR2 FYNNEI. CDR3 size: 13 residues. V was trimmed by 6 bases and J by 4 bases, leaving 12 bases between them. The CDR3 loop is CASSWAGRETQYF. In DNA, the CDR3 is TGTGCCAGCAGCTGGGCCGGGAGAGAGACCCAGTACTTC.

The J gene is TRBJ2-5, the V gene TRBV7-9, with TRBD1 matching over 7 bases. This CDR3 comprises 15 residues. Germline CDR1 is SEHNR and CDR2 is FQNEAQ (reference sequence). V lost 5 bases to trimming and J lost 3 bases; unmatched junction nucleotides: 9. The CDR3, as DNA: TGTGCCAGCAGCCTGCACAGGGGACGGGAAGAGACCCAGTACTTC. This gives the protein CASSLHRGREETQYF.

The V call is TRBV5-1, the J call TRBJ2-2, with 11 bases lining up with TRBD1. Germline trimming cut 3 bases from V and 2 bases from J; bases unmatched to any gene: 3. Germline values: CDR1 SGHRS, CDR2 YFSETQ. CDR3 length: 16 amino acids. The DNA for the CDR3 is TGCGCCAGCAGCTCCGGACAGGGGGCTAACACCGGGGAGCTGTTTTTT. Its translation is CASSSGQGANTGELFF.

The gene calls are TRBV4-1 and TRBJ2-1, with 7 nucleotides matching TRBD2. The CDR3 consists of 15 residues. V lost 1 base and J lost 5; bases outside the gene matches: 5. The V gene's germline CDR1 is MGHRA and CDR2 YSYEKL. CDR3 bases: TGCGCCAGCAGCCAAGTCGCGGGGGTGAACAATGAGCAGTTCTTC. Residues: CASSQVAGVNNEQFF.